The next 17 T cell receptor beta chains were all read from a single sample in a study of T cell changes during pregnancy in multiple sclerosis. TCRdb keeps only in-frame clones here, not all; method: immunoSEQ multiplex PCR. The sample holds around 100,000 clones; 85% to 95% are singletons and the top ten take 0.8% to 1%. The sequenced sample was peripheral blood, obtained after pregnancy. These receptors were collected from a female donor with multiple sclerosis, enrolled in a pregnancy study.

The chain carries TRBV2 and TRBJ2-1, with a possible D match to TRBD2 (6 bases). CDR1 SNHLY and CDR2 FYNNEI come from the germline V gene. This CDR3 region has 14 residues. Trimming shortened V by 7 bases and J by 6 bases, and 16 bases separated the two germline ends. The CDR3 here is CASIRTGLTNEQFF. CDR3 bases: TGTGCCAGCATCCGGACTGGACTAACCAATGAGCAGTTCTTC. The whole variable domain, filled in from reference TRBV2 and TRBJ2-1, reads EPEVTQTPSHQVTQMGQEVILRCVPISNHLYFYWYRQILGQKVEFLVSFYNNEISEKSEIFDDQFSVERPDGSNFTLKIRSTKLEDSAMYFCASIRTGLTNEQFFGPGTRLTVL.

The chain carries TRBV5-1 and TRBJ1-1; the match to TRBD1 covers 8 bases. The CDR3 is made up of 13 amino acids. The ends lost 4 bases at V and 10 bases at J; junction bases unmatched: 9. The germline V gene encodes CDR1 SGHRS and CDR2 YFSETQ. CDR3 sequence reads: CASSADRGEGAFF. CDR3 bases: TGCGCCAGCAGCGCCGACAGGGGAGAAGGAGCTTTCTTT.

This clone was seen many times. The chain links TRBV18 to TRBJ1-3; no reliable D call. Germline CDR1 and CDR2: KGHSH and LQKENI. V lost 6 bases and J 0 bases, leaving 15 bases between the germline ends. The CDR3 is 16 residues long. For the CDR3, the DNA is TGTGCCAGCTCGCGATCTGAGGGAGGCTCTGGAAACACCATATATTTT. This codes for CASSRSEGGSGNTIYF. The full variable domain, completed using reference TRBV18 and TRBJ1-3, is NAGVMQNPRHLVRRRGQEARLRCSPMKGHSHVYWYRQLPEEGLKFMVYLQKENIIDESGMPKERFSAEFPKEGPSILRIQQVVRGDSAAYFCASSRSEGGSGNTIYFGEGSWLTVV.

J is TRBJ1-1 and V is TRBV23-1; the D is unclear. TRBV23-1 qualifies as an ORF whose function is uncertain. V lost 6 bases to trimming and J lost 1 base, with 12 bases between them. The CDR3 runs 14 residues. CDR3 region: CASSSEGRNTEAFF. For the CDR3, the DNA is TGCGCCAGCAGCTCCGAAGGGAGGAACACTGAAGCTTTCTTT.

The chain employs TRBV7-7 and TRBJ2-3; D is possibly TRBD2 (6 bases). Germline V lookup: CDR1 SSHAT, CDR2 FNYEAQ (reference sequence). The CDR3 runs 13 residues. V was trimmed by 5 bases and J by 6 bases, leaving 12 bases between them. The DNA for the CDR3 is TGTGCCAGCAGCCCGGGGGAGTTGGATACGCAGTATTTT. Its protein is CASSPGELDTQYF.

The chain is built from TRBV10-3 and TRBJ1-3; D might be TRBD1 (5 bases). Germline CDR1 is ENHRY and CDR2 is SYGVKD. The V and J ends lost 0 bases and 0 bases respectively, with 12 bases between them. CDR3 length: 17 residues. CDR3 bases: TGTGCCATCAGTGAGTCGGGGGGGGTCTTCTCTGGAAACACCATATATTTT. This codes for CAISESGGVFSGNTIYF.

The chain recombines TRBV18 with TRBJ2-3; 8 bases map to TRBD1. CDR1 KGHSH and CDR2 LQKENI come from the germline V gene. J gave up 2 bases and V 0 bases, and 4 bases lay outside the gene matches. The CDR3 totals 16 residues. CDR3 region: CASSPPRQGPTDTQYF. The DNA of the CDR3 is TGTGCCAGCTCACCACCCCGACAGGGGCCCACAGATACGCAGTATTTT.

The gene calls are TRBV7-2 and TRBJ2-7, with TRBD2 matching over 7 bases. J lost 7 bases, V lost 2 bases, and 11 bases had no gene match. In germline, CDR1 is SGHTA, CDR2 FQGNSA. This CDR3 spans 15 amino acids. The CDR3 sequence: CASSLKGAGAGEQYF. The CDR3 DNA reads as TGTGCCAGCAGCTTAAAAGGGGCGGGAGCGGGGGAGCAGTACTTC.

The rearrangement links TRBV27 to TRBJ1-6, with D tentatively TRBD1 (5 bases). CDR3 size: 14 residues. Trimming pared 8 bases from V and 9 bases from J, leaving 17 bases between. Germline values: CDR1 MNHEY, CDR2 SMNVEV (reference sequence). DNA of the CDR3: TGTGCCAGCCGCAGCCAGGGAACGGTTTCACCCCTCCACTTT. This gives the protein CASRSQGTVSPLHF.

The chain has TRBV7-2 and TRBJ2-1, with 12 bases aligning to TRBD2. The V segment lost 1 base and the J segment 6 bases; nucleotides outside the gene matches: 1. Germline lookup yields CDR1 SGHTA and CDR2 FQGNSA. The CDR3 extends over 15 amino acids. This chain's CDR3 is CASSLETSGGNEQFF. The CDR3 region has the DNA TGTGCCAGCAGCTTAGAGACTAGCGGGGGCAATGAGCAGTTCTTC.

The chain is built from TRBV28 and TRBJ1-4, with a tentative D call TRBD1 (6 bases). Trimming cost V 2 bases and J 4 bases, with 8 bases left between them. The CDR3 loop spans 14 amino acids. Per the germline V gene, CDR1 is MDHEN and CDR2 is SYDVKM. As DNA, the CDR3 is TGTGCCAGCAGTTTAAGGGGGGGTAATGAAAAACTGTTTTTT. Protein product: CASSLRGGNEKLFF.

The chain couples TRBV5-5 to TRBJ2-1; TRBD2 aligns across 11 bases. The CDR3 runs to 16 residues. With V trimmed by 5 bases and J by 3 bases, 7 bases remained unmatched. Germline V lookup: CDR1 SGHKS, CDR2 YYEKEE (reference sequence). As DNA, the CDR3 is TGTGCCAGCAGAGATAGCGGGAGGGCCGTCTACAATGAGCAGTTCTTC. As protein: CASRDSGRAVYNEQFF.

This clone was observed once. V usage is TRBV6-1 and J usage is TRBJ2-1; D gene uncertain. Per germline, CDR1 MNHNS and CDR2 SASEGT. V gave up 0 bases and J gave up 13 bases, with 13 bases separating them. The CDR3 consists of 13 residues. The CDR3 region is CASSEAPTRLQFF. The CDR3 bases are TGTGCCAGCAGTGAAGCCCCCACGCGCCTTCAGTTCTTC.

The CDR3 loop is CASSLGPGQGYGEAFF. Here the CDR3 DNA reads TGTGCCAGCAGCTTAGGACCGGGACAGGGATATGGTGAAGCTTTCTTT. The chain carries TRBV13 and TRBJ1-1; 9 bases fit TRBD1. There are 16 residues in the CDR3. The germline CDR1 and CDR2 sequences are PRHDT and FYEKMQ (reference sequence). V gave up 0 bases and J gave up 7 bases; unmatched junction bases: 9.

This clone came up once. The CDR3 DNA sequence: TGTGCCAGCAGTGAGGGACTAGCGGGTAGCACAGATACGCAGTATTTT. It codes for CASSEGLAGSTDTQYF. V is TRBV25-1 and J is TRBJ2-3; TRBD2 matches at 12 bases. Looked up from germline, CDR1 is MGHDK and CDR2 is SYGVNS. This CDR3 region has 16 residues. Trimming took 3 bases from V and 0 from J; bases not matched to a gene: 1. Looking up the rest from reference TRBV25-1 and TRBJ2-3 gives the full variable domain: EADIYQTPRYLVIGTGKKITLECSQTMGHDKMYWYQQDPGMELHLIHYSYGVNSTEKGDLSSESTVSRIRTEHFPLTLESARPSHTSQYLCASSEGLAGSTDTQYFGPGTRLTVL.

The chain links TRBV19 to TRBJ2-3; D is possibly TRBD2 (5 bases). The V gene's germline CDR1 is LNHDA and CDR2 SQIVND (reference sequence). The CDR3 runs 14 residues. Trimming shortened V by 2 bases and J by 0 bases, and 6 bases separated the two germline ends. CDR3 in amino acids: CASSISGSTDTQYF. The CDR3 region has the DNA TGTGCCAGTAGTATAAGCGGTAGCACAGATACGCAGTATTTT.

J is TRBJ2-7 and V is TRBV18; perhaps TRBD2 as D (5 bases). V was pared by 6 bases and J by 2 bases, with 14 bases between. The length of the CDR3 is 14 residues. CDR1 and CDR2 (germline): KGHSH, LQKENI. CDR3 in DNA: TGTGCCAGCTCTGAGGGAAGGATAACCTACGAGCAGTACTTC. Its protein is CASSEGRITYEQYF.